The text below deals with one T cell receptor (beta chain). What was amplified from RNA transcripts were TCR beta CDR3 regions. The HTBI set primed first-round TCR CDR3 RT-PCR. TCRdb processed the multiplex PCR reads anew with MiXCR; each CDR3 protein has one entry. The sample shows 500,000 to 700,000 distinct CDR3 sequences, around 17% of them seen only once. Patients aged 18 to 65 had newly diagnosed hyperthyroidism lasting under 2 months. On the basis of clinical symptoms, serum thyroxine and TRAb, thyroid ultrasound and orbital computed tomography, diagnoses were made. The sample originates from a study of T cells in Graves' hyperthyroidism and ophthalmopathy. V lost 5 bases to trimming and J lost 2 bases; unmatched junction nucleotides: 12. Germline CDR1 MNHNS, CDR2 SASEGT. The CDR3 has 18 residues.

This sequence was found in a woman younger than 30 with Graves' hyperthyroidism. This chain uses TRBV6-1 with TRBJ2-3; TRBD2 agrees at 11 bases. What was sequenced was blood. CDR3 bases: TGTGCCAGCAGTAGAGGGACTAGCGGTACCATCAACACAGATACGCAGTATTTT. Amino acids: CASSRGTSGTINTDTQYF.